The 5 T cell receptor beta chains listed next were all sequenced from one sample in a study of cytomegalovirus exposure and HLA in healthy donors. In the PCR, 60 Vbeta and 13 Jbeta primers were used. Clones were sequenced by immunoSEQ multiplex PCR, and TCRdb holds only the in-frame ones, with some missing. The table includes about 100,000 clones, around 80% detected once. Sequenced: PBMCs. The receptors here all came from a woman aged 45-60 years in good health and CMV-seropositive.

The chain has TRBV6-5 and TRBJ2-5; D might be TRBD2 (6 bases). The CDR3 sequence is 13 residues long. CDR1 MNHEY and CDR2 SVGAGI come from the germline V gene. V shed 2 bases and J shed 4 bases, with 8 bases lying between them. The CDR3 DNA reads TGTGCCAGCAGTTACACTAGCCGAGAGACCCAGTACTTC. Protein sequence: CASSYTSRETQYF.

The chain recombines TRBV19 with TRBJ1-6; D might be TRBD1 (6 bases). Trimming stripped 4 bases from V and 5 bases from J, with 15 bases between. The germline V gene has CDR1 LNHDA and CDR2 SQIVND (reference sequence). CDR3 length equals 16 residues. The CDR3 DNA sequence: TGTGCCAGTAGTAGCATACAGGGTGGACATAATTCACCCCTCCACTTT. Translation gives CASSSIQGGHNSPLHF.

CDR3 DNA sequence: TGCAGCGCGAGGTTAGGACAGGGGCGAAATGAAAAACTGTTTTTT. This codes for CSARLGQGRNEKLFF. The V gene is TRBV29-1, the J gene TRBJ1-4, with 9 nucleotides matching TRBD1. V lost 7 bases and J lost 5; bases outside the gene matches: 11. CDR3 size: 15 residues. Germline V gene data show CDR1 as SQVTM and CDR2 as ANQGSEA.

This clone was observed once. J is TRBJ2-3 and V is TRBV7-6; tentatively, D is TRBD2 (6 bases). Germline CDR1 and CDR2: SGHVS and FNYEAQ. Trimming took off 6 bases at V and 4 bases at J, with 20 bases between the two ends. The CDR3 length is 16 residues. CDR3 bases: TGTGCCAGCAGGGGTCCGCCGGGACTGGCCCCAGATACGCAGTATTTT. It is translated as CASRGPPGLAPDTQYF. Full variable domain (remainder filled in from reference TRBV7-6 and TRBJ2-3): GAGVSQSPRYKVTKRGQDVALRCDPISGHVSLYWYRQALGQGPEFLTYFNYEAQQDKSGLPNDRFSAERPEGSISTLTIQRTEQRDSAMYRCASRGPPGLAPDTQYFGPGTRLTVL.

The gene calls are TRBV29-1 and TRBJ1-1; 7 bases are shared with TRBD1. This CDR3 is built from 12 residues. V lost 4 bases to trimming and J lost 5 bases; unmatched junction nucleotides: 4. Germline CDR1 and CDR2: SQVTM and ANQGSEA. Written as DNA, the CDR3 is TGCAGCGTTGTACAGGGGATTACTGAAGCTTTCTTT. As protein: CSVVQGITEAFF. The complete variable domain, with remaining parts taken from reference TRBV29-1 and TRBJ1-1, reads SAVISQKPSRDICQRGTSLTIQCQVDSQVTMMFWYRQQPGQSLTLIATANQGSEATYESGFVIDKFPISRPNLTFSTLTVSNMSPEDSSIYLCSVVQGITEAFFGQGTRLTVV.